Listed below are T cell receptor beta chains from one sample, sequenced in a study of T cell repertoires in cytomegalovirus infection. These TCRs are of unknown antigen specificity. TCRdb re-analysed the reads in MiXCR, keeping a single row per CDR3 protein. The data show about 340,000 distinct CDR3 sequences, about 27% seen once. The source material was cultured PBMCs, sampled from culture after CMV antigen stimulation. The source is a human donor in good health (CMV status not recorded). Some clones in this sample may be carry-over from other donors' samples. CDR3s include the opening cysteine and the closing phenylalanine or tryptophan. A D gene is named only where the DNA matches it firmly. Clone size is not always given. Where it is, it says once, few, many or a class for expanded clones.

D gene,J gene,clone size,V gene,CDR3 DNA,CDR3 protein
-,TRBJ1-1,few,TRBV5-1,TGCGCCAGCAGCCCCGGACGAGGGGCCACTGAAGCTTTCTTT,CASSPGRGATEAFF
TRBD1,TRBJ1-2,-,TRBV28,TGTGCCAGCAAGACAGGGGTAAGGGATGGCTACACCTTC,CASKTGVRDGYTF
-,TRBJ1-2,few,TRBV24-1,TGTGCCACCAGTGATTTGTCCGATGGCTACACCTTC,CATSDLSDGYTF
-,TRBJ2-7,-,TRBV27,TGTGCCAGCAGTCTCCTGGGGGTTCCTGAGCAGTACTTC,CASSLLGVPEQYF
TRBD2,TRBJ2-1,-,TRBV7-8,TGTGCCAGCAGCTCCTCCGGGACTAGCAGCTACAATGAGCAGTTCTTC,CASSSSGTSSYNEQFF
-,TRBJ2-2,few,TRBV7-9,TGTGCCAGCAGCTCCGTTGGGCCGGCGAACACCGGGGAGCTGTTTTTT,CASSSVGPANTGELFF
-,TRBJ1-4,many,TRBV20-1,TGCAGTGCTAGGGGCCGGGGTGACCCCCGAAAACTGTTTTTT,CSARGRGDPRKLFF
TRBD1,TRBJ2-7,-,TRBV6-5,TGTGCCAGCAGTTACCGTGGACAGGGGGCGAAGCAGTACTTC,CASSYRGQGAKQYF
TRBD1,TRBJ1-5,few,TRBV19,TGTGCCAGTAGGAGTCGCCGGGACAGGGGTAGCAATCAGCCCCAGCATTTT,CASRSRRDRGSNQPQHF
-,TRBJ1-6,few,TRBV19,TGTGCCAGTAGCGAGACCTCCTATAATTCACCCCTCCACTTT,CASSETSYNSPLHF
-,TRBJ1-1,few,TRBV5-6,TGTGCCAGCAGCTCCGACCTGAACACTGAAGCTTTCTTT,CASSSDLNTEAFF
-,TRBJ2-5,few,TRBV6-5,TGTGCCAGCAGTTACGCCAGATGGGCAGAGACCCAGTACTTC,CASSYARWAETQYF
TRBD1,TRBJ1-4,-,TRBV5-8,TGTGCCAGCAGCGCATCTCTGCAGGGGGCTAATGAAAAACTGTTTTTT,CASSASLQGANEKLFF
TRBD1,TRBJ2-3,many,TRBV7-8,TGTGCCAGCAGCTTACCTACGGGACAGTCCACAGATACGCAGTATTTT,CASSLPTGQSTDTQYF
TRBD2,TRBJ2-5,few,TRBV5-5,TGTGCCAGCAGCCCTAGGCTAGCGGGGGCCGGGTACCAAGAGACCCAGTACTTC,CASSPRLAGAGYQETQYF
TRBD1,TRBJ1-1,few,TRBV6-1,TGTGCCAGCAGGGGACAGGGTAGTGTCACTGAAGCTTTCTTT,CASRGQGSVTEAFF
TRBD2,TRBJ2-2,-,TRBV7-2,TGTGCCAGCAGCTTCCCCCTAGCGGCGAACACCGGGGAGCTGTTTTTT,CASSFPLAANTGELFF
-,TRBJ1-2,-,TRBV27,TGTGCCAGCAGAGGGTGGACAGACAGATTTAACTATGGCTACACCTTC,CASRGWTDRFNYGYTF
TRBD1,TRBJ2-7,few,TRBV12-3/TRBV12-4,TGTGCCAGCAGTTTCCCGGGACAGGGGGCACACGAGCAGTACTTC,CASSFPGQGAHEQYF
-,TRBJ2-1,-,TRBV10-3,TGTGCCATCAGTGAGTCTAATCGACAGACTAATGAGCAGTTCTTC,CAISESNRQTNEQFF
-,TRBJ2-1,-,TRBV20-1,TGCAGTGCTAGAGACCCTAGGGGTGGCGATGAGCAGTTCTTC,CSARDPRGGDEQFF
TRBD1,TRBJ1-1,few,TRBV4-1,TGTGCCAGCAGCCAACGGGACAGAGAGTTGAACACTGAAGCTTTCTTT,CASSQRDRELNTEAFF
-,TRBJ2-2,-,TRBV4-1,TGCGCCAGCAGCCAACTGGAGGGTATAACCGGGGAGCTGTTTTTT,CASSQLEGITGELFF
-,TRBJ1-2,few,TRBV11-2,TGTGCCAGCAGCTTAGGACTGGAAATCTATGGCTACACCTTC,CASSLGLEIYGYTF
-,TRBJ1-1,-,TRBV7-9,TGTGCCAGCAGCCGGGGTGCCGGGACCTTATTTGAAGCTTTCTTT,CASSRGAGTLFEAFF
-,TRBJ1-2,few,TRBV20-1,TGCAGTGCTAAGGGGTTAGGGGGCTACACCTTC,CSAKGLGGYTF
TRBD1,TRBJ1-1,-,TRBV12-3/TRBV12-4,TGTGCCAGCAGTTCATACAGGGGGAACACTGAAGCTTTCTTT,CASSSYRGNTEAFF
-,TRBJ2-5,few,TRBV7-9,TGTGCCAGCAGCTTAGGTTGGGCCAACGAAGAGACCCAGTACTTC,CASSLGWANEETQYF
-,TRBJ1-4,-,TRBV12-3/TRBV12-4,TGTGCCAGCAGTTTCCCGGGAAATGAAAAACTGTTTTTT,CASSFPGNEKLFF
-,TRBJ2-5,-,TRBV6-6,TGTGCCAGCAGTCTAGCTTCAGGGAACCAAGAGACCCAGTACTTC,CASSLASGNQETQYF
-,TRBJ1-1,-,TRBV7-9,TGTGCCAGCAGCTTAGGGGCAGGGGCCAACACTGAAGCTTTCTTT,CASSLGAGANTEAFF
-,TRBJ1-2,-,TRBV9,TGTGCCAGCAGCGTAGCCTGGACGGATAACTATGGCTACACCTTC,CASSVAWTDNYGYTF
TRBD1,TRBJ1-4,-,TRBV4-1,TGCGCCAGCAGCCCACGTCCGGGACAGGGTATAGAAAAACTGTTTTTT,CASSPRPGQGIEKLFF
TRBD2,TRBJ2-3,-,TRBV6-5,TGTGCCAGCAATGGACTAGCGGGATCATCTAGCACAGATACGCAGTATTTT,CASNGLAGSSSTDTQYF
-,TRBJ2-3,-,TRBV7-3,TGTGCCAGCAGCTTAGGCGGAAATACGCAGTATTTT,CASSLGGNTQYF
-,TRBJ1-1,few,TRBV27,TGTGCCAGCAGTTTAAGGTCCGCGCTCACGAACACTGAAGCTTTCTTT,CASSLRSALTNTEAFF
-,TRBJ2-1,-,TRBV12-3/TRBV12-4,TGTGCCAGCAGTTTAGGTGGCGGGGTTGAGCAGTTCTTC,CASSLGGGVEQFF
TRBD2,TRBJ2-3,-,TRBV7-2,TGTGCCAGCAGCCCTCGGTTTGGTGGGAGGGCCGGGGCAGATACGCAGTATTTT,CASSPRFGGRAGADTQYF
TRBD1,TRBJ2-5,-,TRBV2,TGTGCCAGCAGTGCAACAGGGGACCACCAAGAGACCCAGTACTTC,CASSATGDHQETQYF
-,TRBJ1-1,many,TRBV7-2,TGTGCCAGCAGCTTAAAAGTGGGAGGGAGAATGGGTGAAGCTTTCTTT,CASSLKVGGRMGEAFF
-,TRBJ1-1,few,TRBV10-3,TGTGCCATCTCGGTGGGGGAAATGACTGAAGCTTTCTTT,CAISVGEMTEAFF
TRBD2,TRBJ2-1,-,TRBV5-1,TGCGCCAGCAGAACTTCTAGCGGCAATTTCAATGAGCAGTTCTTC,CASRTSSGNFNEQFF
TRBD1,TRBJ1-1,many,TRBV6-1,TGTGCCAGCAGTGAAACAGGGGGTGAAGCTTTCTTT,CASSETGGEAFF
TRBD1,TRBJ1-2,few,TRBV5-5,TGTGCCAGCAGTCAAACCGGGACAGACAATCACTATGGCTACACCTTC,CASSQTGTDNHYGYTF
-,TRBJ2-7,many,TRBV7-8,TGTGCCAGCAGCCCCTTATTCGTTCTCGGCCCCTACGAGCAGTACTTC,CASSPLFVLGPYEQYF
TRBD2,TRBJ2-1,-,TRBV29-1,TGCAGCGTTGCGCCTCTAGCGGGGGGGCCTAAGCAGTTCTTC,CSVAPLAGGPKQFF
-,TRBJ1-1,many,TRBV7-8,TGTGCCAGCAGCCGACTTCGCAACACTGAAGCTTTCTTT,CASSRLRNTEAFF
TRBD1,TRBJ2-5,few,TRBV12-3/TRBV12-4,TGTGCCAGCATCAAAAAGGGGACAGGGTACCAAGAGACCCAGTACTTC,CASIKKGTGYQETQYF
-,TRBJ1-2,-,TRBV30,TGTGCCTGGAGTGGCGGGCAATATGTCTACACCTTC,CAWSGGQYVYTF
-,TRBJ1-1,many,TRBV7-2,TGTGCCAGCAGCCCCCAGAGGACCGCCGCTGAAGCTTTCTTT,CASSPQRTAAEAFF
TRBD1,TRBJ1-1,many,TRBV12-3/TRBV12-4,TGTGCCAGCAGGCCCACAGGGGAGAACACTGAAGCTTTCTTT,CASRPTGENTEAFF
TRBD2,TRBJ2-5,many,TRBV7-6,TGTGCCAGCAGCTTAGAGGTAGCGGGGGGTACTTATGATACCCAGTACTTC,CASSLEVAGGTYDTQYF
-,TRBJ2-7,many,TRBV12-3/TRBV12-4,TGTGCCAGCAGTTTGTCTGTTAGCCGCGACGAGCAGTACTTC,CASSLSVSRDEQYF
TRBD1,TRBJ1-5,many,TRBV7-2,TGTGCCAGCAGCTTTGACAGGGGGCCGGGTAGCAATCAGCCCCAGCATTTT,CASSFDRGPGSNQPQHF
-,TRBJ1-6,few,TRBV28,TGTGCCAGCAAGGGAGCAGCGCTATATAATTCACCCCTCCACTTT,CASKGAALYNSPLHF
TRBD1,TRBJ1-1,-,TRBV29-1,TGCAGCGCCACATACGAGGACAGGGGGCCAGCTTTCTTT,CSATYEDRGPAFF
TRBD1,TRBJ1-2,-,TRBV6-5,TGTGCCAGCAGCCGCGGACAGGGCCATGGCTACACCTTC,CASSRGQGHGYTF